Here is one T cell receptor beta chain with its context. This sample includes further DNA sequences coding for the same CDR3. These data come from a study of shared clonotypes between healthy human individuals. The data were produced by immunoSEQ multiplex PCR, yet TCRdb's version contains in-frame clones alone and is incomplete. The repertoire consists of 2 million to 2.5 million clones, with 80% to 95% occurring once and the leading ten covering approximately 0.36%. Per the germline V gene, CDR1 is SNHLY and CDR2 is FYNNEI. The CDR3 is made up of 14 amino acids. Deletions cut 6 bases from V and 2 bases from J, with 13 bases between.

The chain is built from TRBV2 and TRBJ1-1; weak D call: TRBD1 (5 bases). This clonotype was sampled from a man between 18 and 29 years old in good health. Some clones in this sample may be carry-over from other donors' samples. The sample taken for sequencing was naive CD4+ T cells from PBMCs. The subset denotes: CD45RA+ positively selected. The chain's CDR3 is CASRLDSYNTEAFF. In DNA, the CDR3 is TGTGCCAGCAGGTTAGACAGCTACAACACTGAAGCTTTCTTT.